Described below is a single T cell receptor beta chain sequence and its context. This specimen belongs to a study of blood T cell repertoires in COVID-19. Produced via immunoSEQ multiplex PCR; TCRdb's table is partial and in-frame only. The data hold 150,000 to 200,000 clones, with around 76% observed a single time. CDR3 size: 16 residues. Germline CDR1 and CDR2: MNHEY and SMNVEV (reference sequence). V lost 5 bases, J lost 5 bases, and 14 bases stayed unmatched. This chain links TRBV27 with TRBJ1-1, with 7 nucleotides matching TRBD1. The sample was peripheral blood. The clonotype originates from a woman aged 45 to 65 with active or convalescent COVID-19. CDR3 nucleotide sequence: TGTGCCAGCAGTCCTCTGGCGGGCCAGGGGGGAACTGAAGCTTTCTTT. This sequence encodes CASSPLAGQGGTEAFF.